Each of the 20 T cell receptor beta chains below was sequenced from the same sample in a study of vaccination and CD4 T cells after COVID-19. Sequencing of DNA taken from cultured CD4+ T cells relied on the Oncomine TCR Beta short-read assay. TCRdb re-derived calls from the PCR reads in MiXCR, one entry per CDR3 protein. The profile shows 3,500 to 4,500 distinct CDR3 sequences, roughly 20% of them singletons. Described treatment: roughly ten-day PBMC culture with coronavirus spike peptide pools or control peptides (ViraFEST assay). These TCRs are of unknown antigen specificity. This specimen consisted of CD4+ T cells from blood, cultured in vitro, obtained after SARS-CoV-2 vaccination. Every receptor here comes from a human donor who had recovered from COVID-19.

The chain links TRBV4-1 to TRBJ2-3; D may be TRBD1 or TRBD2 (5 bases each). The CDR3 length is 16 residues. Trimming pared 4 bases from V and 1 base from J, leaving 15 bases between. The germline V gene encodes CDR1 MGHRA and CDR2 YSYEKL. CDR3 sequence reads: CASSRTRLGGTDTQYF. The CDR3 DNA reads TGCGCCAGCAGCCGTACTCGGCTGGGGGGCACAGATACGCAGTATTTT.

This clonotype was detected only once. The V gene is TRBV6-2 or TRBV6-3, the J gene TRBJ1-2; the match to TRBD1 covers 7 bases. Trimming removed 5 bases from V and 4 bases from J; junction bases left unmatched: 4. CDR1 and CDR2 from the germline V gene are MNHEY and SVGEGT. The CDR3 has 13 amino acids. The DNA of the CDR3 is TGTGCCAGCAGTCGGGACAGAGGCTATGGCTACACCTTC. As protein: CASSRDRGYGYTF.

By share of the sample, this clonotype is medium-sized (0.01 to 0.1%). CDR3 nucleotide sequence: TGTGCCAGCAGCTTAAAGGAGCGCTCACCCCTCCACTTT. It encodes CASSLKERSPLHF. This chain uses TRBV7-2 with TRBJ1-6; D unclear. The CDR3 runs to 13 residues. Germline V gives CDR1 SGHTA, CDR2 FQGNSA. V was clipped by 2 bases and J by 10 bases, with 9 bases between them. The variable domain in full, with the rest retrieved from reference TRBV7-2 and TRBJ1-6, is GAGVSQSPSNKVTEKGKDVELRCDPISGHTALYWYRQSLGQGLEFLIYFQGNSAPDKSGLPSDRFSAERTGGSVSTLTIQRTQQEDSAVYLCASSLKERSPLHFGNGTRLTVT.

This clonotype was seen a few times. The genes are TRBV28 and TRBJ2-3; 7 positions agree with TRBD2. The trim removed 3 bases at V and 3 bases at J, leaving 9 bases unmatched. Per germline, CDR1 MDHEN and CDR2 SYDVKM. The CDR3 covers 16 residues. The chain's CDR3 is CASSFLGGGTTDTQYF. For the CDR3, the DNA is TGTGCCAGCAGTTTCCTTGGCGGGGGAACGACAGATACGCAGTATTTT. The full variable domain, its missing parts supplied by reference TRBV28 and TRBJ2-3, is DVKVTQSSRYLVKRTGEKVFLECVQDMDHENMFWYRQDPGLGLRLIYFSYDVKMKEKGDIPEGYSVSREKKERFSLILESASTNQTSMYLCASSFLGGGTTDTQYFGPGTRLTVL.

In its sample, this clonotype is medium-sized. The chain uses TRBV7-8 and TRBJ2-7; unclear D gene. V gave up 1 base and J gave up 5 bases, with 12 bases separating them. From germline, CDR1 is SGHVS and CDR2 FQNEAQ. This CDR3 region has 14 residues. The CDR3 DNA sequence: TGTGCCAGCAGCTTAGATTGGTGGGGTGACGAGCAGTACTTC. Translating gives CASSLDWWGDEQYF.

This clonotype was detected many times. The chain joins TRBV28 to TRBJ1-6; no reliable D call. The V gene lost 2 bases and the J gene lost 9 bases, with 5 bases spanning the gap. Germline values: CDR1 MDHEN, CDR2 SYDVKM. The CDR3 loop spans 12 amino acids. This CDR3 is CASSLVGSPLHF. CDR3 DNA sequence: TGTGCCAGCAGTTTAGTAGGTTCACCCCTCCACTTT.

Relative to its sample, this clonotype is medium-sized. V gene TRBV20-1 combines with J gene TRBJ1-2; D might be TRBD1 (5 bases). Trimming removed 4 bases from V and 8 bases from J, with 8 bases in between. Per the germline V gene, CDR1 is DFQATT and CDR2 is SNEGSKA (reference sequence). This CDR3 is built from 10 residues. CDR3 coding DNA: TGCAGTGCTAAAAAGGGGGGCTACACCTTC. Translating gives CSAKKGGYTF.

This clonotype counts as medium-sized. This chain's CDR3 is CSAIWTANSPLHF. In nucleotides, the CDR3 is TGCAGTGCTATATGGACAGCCAATTCACCCCTCCACTTT. V and J are TRBV20-1 and TRBJ1-6; a possible D gene is TRBD1 (6 bases). CDR3 length equals 13 residues. The germline CDR1 and CDR2 sequences are DFQATT and SNEGSKA (reference sequence). V lost 4 bases to trimming and J lost 7 bases, with 11 bases between them.

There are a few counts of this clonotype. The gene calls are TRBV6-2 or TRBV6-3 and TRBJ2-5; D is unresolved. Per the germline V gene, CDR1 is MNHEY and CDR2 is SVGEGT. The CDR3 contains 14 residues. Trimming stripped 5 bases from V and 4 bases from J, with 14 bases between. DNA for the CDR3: TGTGCCAGCAGTCCCCCCGGGTCGGTAGAGACCCAGTACTTC. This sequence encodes CASSPPGSVETQYF.

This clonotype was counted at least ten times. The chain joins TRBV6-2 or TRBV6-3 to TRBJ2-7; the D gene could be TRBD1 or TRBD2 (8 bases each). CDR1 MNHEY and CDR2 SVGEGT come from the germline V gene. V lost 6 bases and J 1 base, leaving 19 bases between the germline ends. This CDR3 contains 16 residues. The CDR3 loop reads CASSPAGGGGSYEQYF. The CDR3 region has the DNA TGTGCCAGCAGCCCCGCAGGGGGCGGGGGGTCCTACGAGCAGTACTTC.

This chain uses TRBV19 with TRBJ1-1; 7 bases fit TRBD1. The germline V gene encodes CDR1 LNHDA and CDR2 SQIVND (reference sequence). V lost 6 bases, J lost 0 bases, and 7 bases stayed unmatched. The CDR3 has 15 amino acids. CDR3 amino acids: CASSNRGSVNTEAFF. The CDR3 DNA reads TGTGCCAGTAGCAACAGGGGTTCGGTGAACACTGAAGCTTTCTTT. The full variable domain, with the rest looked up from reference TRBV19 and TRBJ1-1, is DGGITQSPKYLFRKEGQNVTLSCEQNLNHDAMYWYRQDPGQGLRLIYYSQIVNDFQKGDIAEGYSVSREKKESFPLTVTSAQKNPTAFYLCASSNRGSVNTEAFFGQGTRLTVV.

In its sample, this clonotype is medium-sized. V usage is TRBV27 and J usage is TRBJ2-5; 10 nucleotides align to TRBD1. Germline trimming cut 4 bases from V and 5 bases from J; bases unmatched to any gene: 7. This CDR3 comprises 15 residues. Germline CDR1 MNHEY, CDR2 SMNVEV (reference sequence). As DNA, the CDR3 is TGTGCCAGCAGTTCCACGACAGGGGGCAGGGAGACCCAGTACTTC. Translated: CASSSTTGGRETQYF.

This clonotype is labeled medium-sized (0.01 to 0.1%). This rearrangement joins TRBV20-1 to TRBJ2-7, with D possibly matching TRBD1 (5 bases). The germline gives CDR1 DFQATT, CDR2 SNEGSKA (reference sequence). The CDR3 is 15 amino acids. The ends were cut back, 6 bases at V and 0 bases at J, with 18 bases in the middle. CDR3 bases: TGCAGTGCCACAAGTCACAGGCCATACTCCTACGAGCAGTACTTC. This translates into CSATSHRPYSYEQYF.

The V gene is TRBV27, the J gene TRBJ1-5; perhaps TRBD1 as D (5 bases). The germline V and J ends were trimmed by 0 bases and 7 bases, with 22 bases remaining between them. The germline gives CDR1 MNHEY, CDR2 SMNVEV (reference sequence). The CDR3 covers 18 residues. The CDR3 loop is CASSLSGRMRGDHQPQHF. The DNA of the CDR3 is TGTGCCAGCAGTTTATCGGGGCGGATGAGAGGGGATCACCAGCCCCAGCATTTT.

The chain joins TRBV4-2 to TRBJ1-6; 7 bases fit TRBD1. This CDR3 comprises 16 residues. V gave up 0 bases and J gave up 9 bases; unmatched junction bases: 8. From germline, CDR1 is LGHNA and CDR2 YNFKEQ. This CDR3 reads CASSQDSGQTFSPLHF. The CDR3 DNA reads TGTGCCAGCAGCCAAGATTCGGGACAGACCTTTTCACCCCTCCACTTT.

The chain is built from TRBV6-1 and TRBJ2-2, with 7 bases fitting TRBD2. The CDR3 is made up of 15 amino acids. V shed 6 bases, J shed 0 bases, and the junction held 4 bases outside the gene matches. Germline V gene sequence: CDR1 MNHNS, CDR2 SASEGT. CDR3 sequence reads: CASSRDYANTGELFF. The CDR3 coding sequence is TGTGCCAGCAGCCGGGACTACGCGAACACCGGGGAGCTGTTTTTT.

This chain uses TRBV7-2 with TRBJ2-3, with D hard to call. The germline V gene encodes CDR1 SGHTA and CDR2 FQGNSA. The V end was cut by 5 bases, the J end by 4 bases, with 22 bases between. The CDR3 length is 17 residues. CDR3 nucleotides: TGTGCCAGCAGCCCAAGGTGGGCGACTCTCAGTTCAGATACGCAGTATTTT. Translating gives CASSPRWATLSSDTQYF. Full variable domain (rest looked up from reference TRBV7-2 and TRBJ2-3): GAGVSQSPSNKVTEKGKDVELRCDPISGHTALYWYRQSLGQGLEFLIYFQGNSAPDKSGLPSDRFSAERTGGSVSTLTIQRTQQEDSAVYLCASSPRWATLSSDTQYFGPGTRLTVL.

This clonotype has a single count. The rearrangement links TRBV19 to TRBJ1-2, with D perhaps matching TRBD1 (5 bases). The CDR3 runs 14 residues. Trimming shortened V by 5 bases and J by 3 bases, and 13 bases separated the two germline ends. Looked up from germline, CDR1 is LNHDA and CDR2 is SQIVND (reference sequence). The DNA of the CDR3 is TGTGCCAGTAGTCTCGGGGCGGTAGACTATGGCTACACCTTC. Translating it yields CASSLGAVDYGYTF. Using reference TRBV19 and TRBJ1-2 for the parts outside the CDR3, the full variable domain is DGGITQSPKYLFRKEGQNVTLSCEQNLNHDAMYWYRQDPGQGLRLIYYSQIVNDFQKGDIAEGYSVSREKKESFPLTVTSAQKNPTAFYLCASSLGAVDYGYTFGSGTRLTVV.

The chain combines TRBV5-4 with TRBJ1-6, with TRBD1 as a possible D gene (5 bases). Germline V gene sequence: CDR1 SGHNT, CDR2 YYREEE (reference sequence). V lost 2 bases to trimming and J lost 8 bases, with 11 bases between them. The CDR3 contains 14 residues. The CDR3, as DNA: TGTGCCAGCAGCTTAGGCAGGGTTGATTCACCCCTCCACTTT. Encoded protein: CASSLGRVDSPLHF.

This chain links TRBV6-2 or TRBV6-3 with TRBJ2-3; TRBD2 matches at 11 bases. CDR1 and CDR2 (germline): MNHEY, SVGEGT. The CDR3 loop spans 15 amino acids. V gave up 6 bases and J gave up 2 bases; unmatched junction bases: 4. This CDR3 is CASSHSGGATDTQYF. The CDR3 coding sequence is TGTGCCAGCAGCCATAGCGGGGGGGCCACAGATACGCAGTATTTT.